This T cell receptor beta chain was captured in a study of blood T cell repertoires in COVID-19 (dated by TCRdb to about 2020). Background on the whole study: The collaborator samples originated in the United States, Italy and Spain and spanned the acute and convalescent phases of COVID-19. Where available, HLA class I and class II types were taken from metadata supplied by the sample provider and were not determined by assay-based typing. Samples came from the ongoing ImmuneRACE study (first 160 participants) plus 1,254 subjects from 6 global collaborators. Sample metadata almost always included a de-identified subject ID, COVID-19 status, age in years and sex. Deeply sampled blood TCRbeta repertoires from subjects exposed to, actively infected with, or recovered from COVID-19 were included in the dataset. The prospective study material was composed of cDNA or gDNA derived from T cells, B-cell-depleted T cells, or PBMCs. A freely available public database, intended as a resource for researchers studying the immune response to SARS-CoV-2, is where the repertoires were released. The investigation overall reported the following: The quantity of clinical and demographic metadata differed by source and by participant and was supplied without curation.

TCRbeta CDR3 regions were amplified from genomic DNA by means of the immunoSEQ Assay, a bias-controlled multiplex PCR. The authors processed their data as follows. The number of nucleated cells in each sample was estimated by amplification of reference gene primers within the assay. To quantify the absolute abundance of each unique TCRbeta CDR3 rearrangement, sequence reads were collapsed and filtered. For each sample, productive Simpson clonality was calculated as the square root of Simpson's diversity index across productive rearrangements. In TCRdb, the immuneACCESS table is reduced to in-frame sequences with V and J assigned. These tables do not hold every clone; where another copy was compared, an unresolved V gene accounts for under half, and the others remain unexplained. V and J calls and clone size are given by that table; D and trimming were obtained from the DNA. The sample table shows fewer than 200,000 clones, and roughly 82% are seen once. Approximately 7% of the sample is taken by the ten largest.

As regards this clone: The target of this receptor is not known. No base-level quality is on record; no much larger clone is a single base apart.

The CDR3 sequence holds 14 residues, the cysteine and phenylalanine included. The sequence is cut down to CDR3 DNA, 42 bases in frame from base 1. Relative to germline, V is missing 4 bases and J is missing 7 bases, with 9 bases of the junction outside any gene match. The germline V gene provides CDR1 SGHDT and CDR2 YYEEEE. At one collaborating source in Seattle, patients were enrolled during active infection and were followed longitudinally through the course of disease. The collaborating institutions used their own protocols to collect whole blood in K2EDTA tubes. For TCRbeta analysis, collaborators shipped samples as frozen whole blood, isolated PBMCs, or DNA extracted from either of those sample types.

Sequencing was performed on peripheral blood. The chain employs TRBV5-6 and TRBJ2-3, and 7 junction bases match TRBD1. The TCR originated in a middle-aged woman with COVID-19, enrolled during active disease. The CDR3 here reads CASSLGTVRHTQYF. The sequenced DNA: TGTGCCAGCAGCCTCGGGACAGTCCGGCATACGCAGTATTTT.